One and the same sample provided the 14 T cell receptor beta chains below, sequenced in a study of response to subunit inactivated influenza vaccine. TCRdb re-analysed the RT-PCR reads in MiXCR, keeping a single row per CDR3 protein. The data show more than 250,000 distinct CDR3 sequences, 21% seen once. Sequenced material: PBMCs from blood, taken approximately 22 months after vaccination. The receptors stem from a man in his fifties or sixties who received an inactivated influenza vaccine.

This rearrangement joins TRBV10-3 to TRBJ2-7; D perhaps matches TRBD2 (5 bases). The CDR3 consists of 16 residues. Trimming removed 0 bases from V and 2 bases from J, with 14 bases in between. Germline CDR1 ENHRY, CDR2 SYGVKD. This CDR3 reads CAISESERSVPYEQYF. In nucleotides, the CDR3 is TGTGCCATCAGTGAGTCGGAGCGGTCTGTTCCCTACGAGCAGTACTTC.

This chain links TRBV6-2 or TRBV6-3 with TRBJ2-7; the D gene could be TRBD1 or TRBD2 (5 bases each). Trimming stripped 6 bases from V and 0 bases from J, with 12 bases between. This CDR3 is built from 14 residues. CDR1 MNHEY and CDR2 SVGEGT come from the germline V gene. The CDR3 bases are TGTGCCAGCAGACCCTGGGACGGCTCCTACGAGCAGTACTTC. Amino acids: CASRPWDGSYEQYF.

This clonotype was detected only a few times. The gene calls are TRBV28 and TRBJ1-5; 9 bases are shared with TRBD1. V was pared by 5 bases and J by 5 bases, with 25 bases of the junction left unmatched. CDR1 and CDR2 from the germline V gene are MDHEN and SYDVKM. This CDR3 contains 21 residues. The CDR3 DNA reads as TGTGCCAGCAGTCCATTGGTCTTAAAAAACGGCAGGACAGGGGAAGATCAGCCCCAGCATTTT. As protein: CASSPLVLKNGRTGEDQPQHF.

The CDR3, as DNA: TGTGCCACCAGCTTACAGGACCGCTACGAGCAGTACTTC. Protein: CATSLQDRYEQYF. This chain joins TRBV15 and TRBJ2-7; D is perhaps TRBD1 (5 bases). CDR1 is LNHNV and CDR2 is YYDKDF in the germline V gene (reference sequence). Trimming shortened V by 5 bases and J by 3 bases, and 11 bases separated the two germline ends. The CDR3 consists of 13 residues.

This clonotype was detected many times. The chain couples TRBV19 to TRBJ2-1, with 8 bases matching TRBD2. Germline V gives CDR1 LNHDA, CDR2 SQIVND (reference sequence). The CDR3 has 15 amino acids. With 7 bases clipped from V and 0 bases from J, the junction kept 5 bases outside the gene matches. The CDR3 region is CASKDSGTSYNEQFF. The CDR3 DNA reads TGTGCCAGTAAGGATAGCGGGACCTCCTACAATGAGCAGTTCTTC.

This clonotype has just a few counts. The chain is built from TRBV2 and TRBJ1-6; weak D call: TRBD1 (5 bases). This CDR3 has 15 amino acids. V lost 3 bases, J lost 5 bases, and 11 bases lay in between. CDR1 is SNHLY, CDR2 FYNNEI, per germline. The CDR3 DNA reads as TGTGCCAGCAGTGAGTGGGGGACTGATAATTCACCCCTCCACTTT. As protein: CASSEWGTDNSPLHF.

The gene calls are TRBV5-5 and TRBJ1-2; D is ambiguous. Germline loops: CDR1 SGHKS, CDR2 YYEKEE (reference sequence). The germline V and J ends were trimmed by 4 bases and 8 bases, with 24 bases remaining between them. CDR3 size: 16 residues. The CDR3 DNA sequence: TGTGCCAGCAGCGGGCTAATGGCGTTCTTCGCTAGGGGCTACACCTTC. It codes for CASSGLMAFFARGYTF.

This CDR3 reads CASSQGLTSYEQYF. CDR3 coding DNA: TGTGCCAGCAGCCAAGGGCTTACCTCCTACGAGCAGTACTTC. The chain carries TRBV3-1 and TRBJ2-7; D is unresolved. V gave up 1 base and J gave up 0 bases, with 7 bases separating them. Germline CDR1 LGHDT, CDR2 YNNKEL (reference sequence). The CDR3 is 14 amino acids.

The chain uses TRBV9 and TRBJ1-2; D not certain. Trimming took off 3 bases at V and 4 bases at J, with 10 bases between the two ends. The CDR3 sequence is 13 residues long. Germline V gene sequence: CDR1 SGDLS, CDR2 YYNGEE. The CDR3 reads CASSGVNFYGYTF. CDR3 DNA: TGTGCCAGCAGCGGAGTCAACTTCTATGGCTACACCTTC. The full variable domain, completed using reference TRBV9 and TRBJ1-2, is DSGVTQTPKHLITATGQRVTLRCSPRSGDLSVYWYQQSLDQGLQFLIQYYNGEERAKGNILERFSAQQFPDLHSELNLSSLELGDSALYFCASSGVNFYGYTFGSGTRLTVV.

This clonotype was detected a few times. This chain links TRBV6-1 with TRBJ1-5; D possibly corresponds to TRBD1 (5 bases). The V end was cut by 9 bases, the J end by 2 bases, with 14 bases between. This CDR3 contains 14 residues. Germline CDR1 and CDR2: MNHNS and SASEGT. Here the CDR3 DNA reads TGTGCCAGTACCGGACATGCGGGCAATCAGCCCCAGCATTTT. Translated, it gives CASTGHAGNQPQHF.

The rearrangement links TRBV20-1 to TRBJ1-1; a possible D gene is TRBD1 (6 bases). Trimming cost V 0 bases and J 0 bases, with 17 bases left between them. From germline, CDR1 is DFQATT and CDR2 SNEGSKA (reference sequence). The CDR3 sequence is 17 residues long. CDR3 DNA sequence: TGCAGTGCTAGAGACAGGGGAACCACTACTTTGAACACTGAAGCTTTCTTT. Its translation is CSARDRGTTTLNTEAFF.

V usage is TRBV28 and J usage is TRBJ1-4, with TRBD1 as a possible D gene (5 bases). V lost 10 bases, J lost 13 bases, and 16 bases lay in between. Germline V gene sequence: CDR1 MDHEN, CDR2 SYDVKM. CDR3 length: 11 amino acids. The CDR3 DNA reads TGTGCCATTGGGACGGCTAGAGGACTGTTTTTT. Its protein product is CAIGTARGLFF.

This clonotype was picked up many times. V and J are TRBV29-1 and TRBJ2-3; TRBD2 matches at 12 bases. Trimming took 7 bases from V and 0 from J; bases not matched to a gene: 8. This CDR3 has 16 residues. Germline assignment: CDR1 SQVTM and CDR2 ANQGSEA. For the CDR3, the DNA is TGCAGCGGACGACTAGCGGGGGTCTCTAGCACAGATACGCAGTATTTT. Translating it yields CSGRLAGVSSTDTQYF.

The CDR3 DNA sequence: TGCGCCAGCAGCCAGACTCCGGGACAGGGTACGGAAAAACTGTTTTTT. This gives the protein CASSQTPGQGTEKLFF. The J gene is TRBJ1-4, the V gene TRBV4-1, with TRBD1 matching 9 bases. The CDR3 has 16 residues. V trimming: 3 bases; J trimming: 8 bases; junction bases outside the gene matches: 10. The germline V gene encodes CDR1 MGHRA and CDR2 YSYEKL.